What follows are 16 T cell receptor beta chains derived from one specimen sequenced in a study of shared clonotypes between healthy human individuals. Generated by immunoSEQ multiplex PCR, the TCRdb table keeps only in-frame clones and is missing some. The table shows 450,000 to 500,000 clones, with 70% to 85% occurring only once. Sequenced sample: PBMCs. The origin of the receptors is a woman between 40 and 55 years old in good health. Some clones in this sample may be carry-over from other donors' samples.

The chain joins TRBV5-3 to TRBJ2-5; 7 nucleotides agree with TRBD1. TRBV5-3 is known as an ORF, though its function is uncertain. This CDR3 has 17 amino acids. Germline trimming cut 0 bases from V and 5 bases from J; bases unmatched to any gene: 13. In DNA form, the CDR3 reads TGTGCCAGAAGCTTGGGGACTGACAGGGTGATGCGGGAGACCCAGTACTTC. This encodes CARSLGTDRVMRETQYF.

The chain carries TRBV29-1 and TRBJ1-1; D is undetermined. Looked up from germline, CDR1 is SQVTM and CDR2 is ANQGSEA. CDR3 length: 11 residues. The V gene lost 4 bases and the J gene lost 7 bases, with 10 bases spanning the gap. Here the CDR3 DNA reads TGCAGCGTTGTGCGGAATAATGAAGCTTTCTTT. Protein product: CSVVRNNEAFF.

The V gene is TRBV6-1, the J gene TRBJ2-3; 15 nucleotides agree with TRBD2. The junction had 3 bases not matched to a gene; V was cut back by 7 bases and J by 4 bases. Germline assignment: CDR1 MNHNS and CDR2 SASEGT. This CDR3 has 15 residues. In nucleotides, the CDR3 is TGTGCCAGCACCGGACTAGCGGGAGGGGCAGATACGCAGTATTTT. Amino acid sequence: CASTGLAGGADTQYF.

The rearrangement uses TRBV7-9 and TRBJ1-2, with D possibly being TRBD1 (6 bases). The V gene's germline CDR1 is SEHNR and CDR2 FQNEAQ (reference sequence). CDR3 length: 15 amino acids. V was cut by 5 bases and J by 2 bases, with 15 bases left in between. The CDR3 is CASSPGQLINYGYTF. The CDR3 nucleotides are TGTGCCAGCAGCCCCGGACAGTTAATAAACTATGGCTACACCTTC. The full variable domain, completed using reference TRBV7-9 and TRBJ1-2, is DTGVSQNPRHKITKRGQNVTFRCDPISEHNRLYWYRQTLGQGPEFLTYFQNEAQLEKSRLLSDRFSAERPKGSFSTLEIQRTEQGDSAMYLCASSPGQLINYGYTFGSGTRLTVV.

The chain combines TRBV29-1 with TRBJ2-3; 10 bases agree with TRBD2. V dropped 6 bases and J dropped 4; count of bases not matched to a gene: 4. The germline gives CDR1 SQVTM, CDR2 ANQGSEA. The CDR3 is made up of 13 amino acids. Here the CDR3 DNA reads TGCAGCGTAGGGACTAGCGCAGCAGATACGCAGTATTTT. Amino acid sequence: CSVGTSAADTQYF.

V is TRBV7-3 and J is TRBJ2-5, with TRBD1 matching 7 bases. Germline V lookup: CDR1 SGHTA, CDR2 FQGTGA. V trimming: 5 bases; J trimming: 1 base; junction bases outside the gene matches: 10. CDR3 length equals 16 residues. The CDR3 is CASSPNSRDSQETQYF. DNA for the CDR3: TGTGCCAGCAGCCCCAATTCCCGGGACAGCCAAGAGACCCAGTACTTC. Looking up the rest from reference TRBV7-3 and TRBJ2-5 gives the full variable domain: GAGVSQTPSNKVTEKGKYVELRCDPISGHTALYWYRQSLGQGPEFLIYFQGTGAADDSGLPNDRFFAVRPEGSVSTLKIQRTERGDSAVYLCASSPNSRDSQETQYFGPGTRLLVL.

The chain has TRBV7-3 and TRBJ2-2; D is uncertain. This CDR3 has 13 residues. Germline CDR1 SGHTA, CDR2 FQGTGA. V was cut by 4 bases and J by 3 bases, with 6 bases left in between. The CDR3, as DNA: TGTGCCAGCAGCTCCGAGCACACCGGGGAGCTGTTTTTT. Translated: CASSSEHTGELFF.

This sequence joins TRBV28 and TRBJ2-1; possible D gene TRBD1, 6 bases. In germline, CDR1 is MDHEN, CDR2 SYDVKM. The ends were cut back, 8 bases at V and 1 base at J, with 9 bases in the middle. CDR3 length: 13 residues. The CDR3 DNA follows: TGTGCCAGCCAGGGGCGTTCCTACAATGAGCAGTTCTTC. Its protein product is CASQGRSYNEQFF.

The gene calls are TRBV25-1 and TRBJ2-1; 9 nucleotides line up with TRBD2. The germline V gene has CDR1 MGHDK and CDR2 SYGVNS. Losses at the gene ends were 1 base for V and 3 bases for J; bases not matched to a gene: 4. The length of the CDR3 is 16 residues. CDR3 residues: CASSELTSGDYNEQFF. The CDR3 DNA reads as TGTGCCAGCAGTGAATTGACTAGCGGAGACTACAATGAGCAGTTCTTC.

V gene TRBV7-9 combines with J gene TRBJ1-1; D uncertain. The V end lost 0 bases, the J end lost 5 bases, and 7 bases lay between the germline ends. Looked up from germline, CDR1 is SEHNR and CDR2 is FQNEAQ (reference sequence). The CDR3 contains 13 residues. As DNA, the CDR3 is TGTGCCAGCAGCTTAGCGGCCCAAACTGAAGCTTTCTTT. Translated: CASSLAAQTEAFF. Full variable domain (outside the CDR3, taken from reference TRBV7-9 and TRBJ1-1): DTGVSQNPRHKITKRGQNVTFRCDPISEHNRLYWYRQTLGQGPEFLTYFQNEAQLEKSRLLSDRFSAERPKGSFSTLEIQRTEQGDSAMYLCASSLAAQTEAFFGQGTRLTVV.

This rearrangement joins TRBV10-3 to TRBJ1-1, with D unresolved. There are 13 residues in the CDR3. V dropped 3 bases and J dropped 2 bases, with 7 bases sitting between them. Germline-derived CDR1 and CDR2 are ENHRY and SYGVKD. The CDR3 coding sequence is TGTGCCATCAGTGAACGAGGTAACACTGAAGCTTTCTTT. This encodes CAISERGNTEAFF.

This clone was observed a single time. The chain couples TRBV30 to TRBJ2-5; possibly TRBD1 for D (6 bases). CDR3 length: 13 residues. Trimming left V 2 bases short and J 1 base short, with 8 bases between. Germline values: CDR1 GTSNPN, CDR2 SVGIG (reference sequence). CDR3 in DNA: TGTGCCTGGAGTACAGGGCCCCAAGAGACCCAGTACTTC. Encoded protein: CAWSTGPQETQYF.

The count of this clone is one. The chain employs TRBV7-9 and TRBJ1-1; TRBD1 is a possible D gene (6 bases). Germline CDR1 reads SEHNR; CDR2 reads FQNEAQ (reference sequence). The CDR3 covers 16 residues. Trimming left V 4 bases short and J 0 bases short, with 15 bases between. This CDR3 reads CASSSLGGPLNTEAFF. The CDR3 region has the DNA TGTGCCAGCAGCTCACTGGGGGGCCCCTTGAACACTGAAGCTTTCTTT.

CDR3 coding DNA: TGTGCCAGTAGCCATAGGACAGGCTATGGCTACACCTTC. Translation gives CASSHRTGYGYTF. This chain connects TRBV19 to TRBJ1-2; TRBD1 agrees at 7 bases. This CDR3 region has 13 residues. The V gene's germline CDR1 is LNHDA and CDR2 SQIVND (reference sequence). V lost 6 bases, J lost 4 bases, and 5 bases stayed unmatched. Based on the CDR3 plus reference TRBV19 and TRBJ1-2, the full variable domain is DGGITQSPKYLFRKEGQNVTLSCEQNLNHDAMYWYRQDPGQGLRLIYYSQIVNDFQKGDIAEGYSVSREKKESFPLTVTSAQKNPTAFYLCASSHRTGYGYTFGSGTRLTVV.

The chain employs TRBV5-4 and TRBJ2-7; 10 bases line up with TRBD2. Losses at the gene ends were 4 bases for V and 0 bases for J; bases not matched to a gene: 4. The CDR3 sequence is 15 residues long. Per the germline V gene, CDR1 is SGHNT and CDR2 is YYREEE (reference sequence). The CDR3 spells CASSRSGRPSYEQYF. CDR3 bases: TGTGCCAGCAGCCGTAGCGGGAGGCCCTCCTACGAGCAGTACTTC. Full variable domain (missing parts from reference TRBV5-4 and TRBJ2-7): ETGVTQSPTHLIKTRGQQVTLRCSSQSGHNTVSWYQQALGQGPQFIFQYYREEENGRGNFPPRFSGLQFPNYSSELNVNALELDDSALYLCASSRSGRPSYEQYFGPGTRLTVT.

The count of this clone is one. A far larger clone is one base from this, pointing to a likely read error. The genes are TRBV5-6 and TRBJ1-2; 9 bases fit TRBD1. After removal of 4 bases from V and 2 bases from J, the junction contained 9 bases not matched to a gene. Germline V lookup: CDR1 SGHDT, CDR2 YYEEEE. This CDR3 is 16 amino acids long. CDR3 DNA: TGTGCCAGCAGCGATTTGGGACAGGGATCGAACTATGGCTACACCTTC. Residues: CASSDLGQGSNYGYTF.